The TCR beta chain under discussion was sequenced for a study of OX40 agonist ivuxolimab in advanced cancers. Findings of the study overall: Average numbers of expanded clones were greater in CD8+ T cells than in CD4+.

Anyone with autoimmune disease history or systemic immunosuppression was excluded. About this clone: Its antigen is not identified.

Generated by immunoSEQ multiplex PCR, the TCRdb table keeps only in-frame clones and is missing some. This sample has approximately 61,000 clones, with around 89% found just once. Source: CD4+ or CD8+ T cells sorted from blood, taken in a trial of the OX40 agonist ivuxolimab. The receptor was derived from an adult with an advanced solid tumor such as melanoma, head and neck, liver or kidney cancer.

CDR3 coding DNA: TGTGCCAGCAGCCTAAAGTTAAACATTCAGTACTTC. Translating gives CASSLKLNIQYF. The chain combines TRBV28 with TRBJ2-4; D is undetermined. Trimming took 6 bases from V and 6 from J, leaving 9 bases between them. Germline lookup yields CDR1 MDHEN and CDR2 SYDVKM. This CDR3 is 12 amino acids long.